The following is a TCR beta chain sequence with its context. Its antigen is unknown. Germline CDR1 SGHAT, CDR2 FQNNGV. The CDR3 spans 14 residues. V lost 6 bases, J lost 7 bases, and 7 bases stayed unmatched. The sample comes from a study of radiotherapy plus CTLA-4 blockade in lung cancer. Study-level background: Across the patients, objective responses occurred in approximately 17%, and disease control in approximately 30%. Study observations and caveats: Increased serum interferon-beta after radiation also reportedly predicted response strongly.

Lung cancer patients with chemo-refractory metastatic non-small-cell disease were given focal radiation plus CTLA-4 blockade with ipilimumab. Some clones are missing from TCRdb's copy, which holds only in-frame ones; the method was immunoSEQ multiplex PCR. Among 65,000 to 90,000 clones, around 86% were seen once, and the ten largest hold around 40%. This sample comprised peripheral blood, obtained from a patient treated with radiotherapy plus ipilimumab. This receptor was taken from a human donor with non-small cell lung cancer that progressed on radiotherapy plus ipilimumab. The gene calls are TRBV11-2 and TRBJ1-2, with 11 bases fitting TRBD1. The CDR3 is CASSLRTGGGGYTF. DNA of the CDR3: TGTGCCAGCAGTCTTAGGACAGGGGGCGGTGGCTACACCTTC. Full variable domain (outside the CDR3, taken from reference TRBV11-2 and TRBJ1-2): EAGVAQSPRYKIIEKRQSVAFWCNPISGHATLYWYQQILGQGPKLLIQFQNNGVVDDSQLPKDRFSAERLKGVDSTLKIQPAKLEDSAVYLCASSLRTGGGGYTFGSGTRLTVV.